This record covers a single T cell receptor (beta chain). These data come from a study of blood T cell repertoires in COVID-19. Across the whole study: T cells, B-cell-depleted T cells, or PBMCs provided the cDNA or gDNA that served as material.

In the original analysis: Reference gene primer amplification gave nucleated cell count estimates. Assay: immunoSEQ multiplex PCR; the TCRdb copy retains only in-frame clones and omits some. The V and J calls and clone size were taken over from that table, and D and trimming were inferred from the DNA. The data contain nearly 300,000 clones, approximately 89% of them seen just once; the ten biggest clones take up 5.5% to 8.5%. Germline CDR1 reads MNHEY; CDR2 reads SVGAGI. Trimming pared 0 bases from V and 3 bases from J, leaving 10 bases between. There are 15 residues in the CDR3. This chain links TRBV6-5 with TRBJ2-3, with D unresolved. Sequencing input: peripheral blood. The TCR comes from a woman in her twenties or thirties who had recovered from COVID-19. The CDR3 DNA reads TGTGCCAGCAGTTACTCCCTTTTCGGGACAGATACGCAGTATTTT. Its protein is CASSYSLFGTDTQYF.